A few counts support the clone carrying this TCR beta chain. Its antigen is undetermined. Primers for the PCR totalled 60 Vbeta and 13 Jbeta. This table comes from immunoSEQ multiplex PCR, and its TCRdb copy is limited to in-frame clones, with some not included. Of approximately 170,000 clones detected, about 63% appear once; the ten largest clones hold 2.8%. Healthy bone marrow donors supplied every sample. This entry belongs to a study of cytomegalovirus exposure and HLA in healthy donors. The study, taken as a whole, reports: Most of the CMV-associated TCR beta chains (in a later analysis) appeared to be HLA-restricted.

Germline V CDR1 and CDR2: SGHTA, FQGTGA. V was clipped by 5 bases and J by 6 bases; unmatched bases: 3. The CDR3 sequence is 13 residues long. The sequenced material came from PBMCs. This sequence was found in a woman aged 40 to 55 in good health and CMV-seropositive. The rearrangement uses TRBV7-3 and TRBJ2-7; 11 bases agree with TRBD1. The CDR3 is CASSEGQGGEQYF. CDR3 sequence (DNA): TGTGCCAGCAGCGAGGGACAGGGGGGCGAGCAGTACTTC. Full variable domain (rest looked up from reference TRBV7-3 and TRBJ2-7): GAGVSQTPSNKVTEKGKYVELRCDPISGHTALYWYRQSLGQGPEFLIYFQGTGAADDSGLPNDRFFAVRPEGSVSTLKIQRTERGDSAVYLCASSEGQGGEQYFGPGTRLTVT.